This entry features one T cell receptor (beta chain) sequence. Antigen unknown. In germline, CDR1 is MNHNY, CDR2 SVGAGI (reference sequence). CDR3 length: 12 residues. Trimming left V 2 bases short and J 9 bases short, with 10 bases between. The sample belongs to a study of cytomegalovirus exposure and HLA in healthy donors. The study's findings and limits: A later analysis reportedly identified an Asian-associated ancestry cluster as carrying fewer N-insertions than the roughly 700-donor mean.

PCR employed 60 Vbeta and 13 Jbeta primers. The data were produced by immunoSEQ multiplex PCR, yet TCRdb's version contains in-frame clones alone and is incomplete. The top ten clones hold around 1.5% of a sample with 150,000 to 200,000 clones, about four fifths of them seen once. The material sequenced was PBMCs. The receptor's source is a woman aged 45-60 years in good health and CMV-seronegative. The genes are TRBV6-6 and TRBJ2-5; the D gene is possibly TRBD2 (5 bases). The CDR3 here is CASSYPPAAQYF. The CDR3 DNA reads TGTGCCAGCAGTTACCCCCCAGCGGCCCAGTACTTC.